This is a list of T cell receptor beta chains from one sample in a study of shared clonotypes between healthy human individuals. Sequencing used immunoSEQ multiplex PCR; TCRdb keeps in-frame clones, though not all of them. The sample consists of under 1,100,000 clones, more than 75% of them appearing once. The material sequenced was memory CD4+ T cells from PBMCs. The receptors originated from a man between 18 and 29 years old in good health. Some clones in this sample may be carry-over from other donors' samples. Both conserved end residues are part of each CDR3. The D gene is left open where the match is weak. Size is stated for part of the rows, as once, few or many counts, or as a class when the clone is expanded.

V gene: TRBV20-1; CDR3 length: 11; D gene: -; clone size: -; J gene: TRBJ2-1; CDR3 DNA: TGCAGTGCTAGCTGGAACAATGAGCAGTTCTTC; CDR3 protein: CSASWNNEQFF
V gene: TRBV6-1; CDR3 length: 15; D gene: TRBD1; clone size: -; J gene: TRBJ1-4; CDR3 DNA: TGTGCCAGCAGTGAATCGGCCACAGGGGGTGAAAAACTGTTTTTT; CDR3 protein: CASSESATGGEKLFF
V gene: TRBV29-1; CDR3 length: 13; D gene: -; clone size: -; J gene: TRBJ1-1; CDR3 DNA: TGCAGCGTTGAGTCGGACAAGAACACTGAAGCTTTCTTT; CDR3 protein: CSVESDKNTEAFF
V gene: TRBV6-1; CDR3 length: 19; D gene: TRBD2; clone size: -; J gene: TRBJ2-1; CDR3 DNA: TGTGCCAGCAGTGACTACTCCAGTTTAGCGGGCCATAGGGACGATGAGCAGTTCTTC; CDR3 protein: CASSDYSSLAGHRDDEQFF
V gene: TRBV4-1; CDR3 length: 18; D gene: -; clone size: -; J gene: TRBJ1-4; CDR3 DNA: TGCGCCAGCAGCCAAGCTCAGGTGTATGGCAGGAGTAATGAAAAACTGTTTTTT; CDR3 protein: CASSQAQVYGRSNEKLFF
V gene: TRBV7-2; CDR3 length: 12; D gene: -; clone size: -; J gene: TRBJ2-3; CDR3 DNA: TGTGCCAGCAGCTTTGTTCCGCAAACGCAGTATTTT; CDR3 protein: CASSFVPQTQYF
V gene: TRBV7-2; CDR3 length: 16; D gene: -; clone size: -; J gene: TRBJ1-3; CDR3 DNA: TGTGCCAGCAGCCCCGGACAGACTACCTCTGGAAACACCATATATTTT; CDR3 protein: CASSPGQTTSGNTIYF
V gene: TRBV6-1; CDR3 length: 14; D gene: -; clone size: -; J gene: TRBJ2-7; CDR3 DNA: TGTGCCAGCAGTGAGGTCGACACCGACTACGAGCAGTACTTC; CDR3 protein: CASSEVDTDYEQYF
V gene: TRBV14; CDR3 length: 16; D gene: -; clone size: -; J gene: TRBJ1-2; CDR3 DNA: TGTGCCAGCACCCCACCCCGACAGGCTGCAGACTATGGCTACACCTTC; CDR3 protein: CASTPPRQAADYGYTF
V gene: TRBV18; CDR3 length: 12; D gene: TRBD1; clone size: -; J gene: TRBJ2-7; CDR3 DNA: TGTGCCAGCTCACCGACAGGGTTTGAGCAGTACTTC; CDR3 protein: CASSPTGFEQYF
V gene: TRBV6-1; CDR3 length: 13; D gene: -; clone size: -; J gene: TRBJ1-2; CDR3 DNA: TGTGCCAGCAGTGAACCACAGGGCCGCTTCTACACCTTC; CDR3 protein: CASSEPQGRFYTF
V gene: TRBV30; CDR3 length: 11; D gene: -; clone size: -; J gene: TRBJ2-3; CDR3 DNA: TGTGCCTGGAGTCTTAGGTATCCGCAGTATTTT; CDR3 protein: CAWSLRYPQYF
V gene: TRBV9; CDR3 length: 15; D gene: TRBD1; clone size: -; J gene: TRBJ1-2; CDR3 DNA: TGTGCCAGCAGCGCCGACGCGGGACAGGGGAATGGCTACACCTTC; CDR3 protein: CASSADAGQGNGYTF
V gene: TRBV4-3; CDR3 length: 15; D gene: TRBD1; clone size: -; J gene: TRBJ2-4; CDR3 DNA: TGCGCCAGCAGCCAGGATGGGGACAGGGAAAACATTCAGTACTTC; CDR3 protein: CASSQDGDRENIQYF
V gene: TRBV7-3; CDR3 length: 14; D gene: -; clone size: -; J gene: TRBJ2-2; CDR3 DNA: TGTGCCAGCAGCTTGGGGCGGAACACCGGGGAGCTGTTTTTT; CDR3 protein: CASSLGRNTGELFF
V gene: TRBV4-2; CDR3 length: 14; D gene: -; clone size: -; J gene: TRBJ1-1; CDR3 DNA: TGTGCCAGCAGCCAAGAACCTTATCGGGCTGAAGCTTTCTTT; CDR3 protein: CASSQEPYRAEAFF
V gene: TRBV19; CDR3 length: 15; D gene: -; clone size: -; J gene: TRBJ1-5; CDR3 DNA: TGTGCCAGTAGTACCCCGGGTGTCGCGAGTCAGCCCCAGCATTTT; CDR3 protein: CASSTPGVASQPQHF
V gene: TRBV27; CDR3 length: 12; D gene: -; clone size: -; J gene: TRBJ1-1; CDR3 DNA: TGTGCCAGCAGTGGGGGGAGGGGACCAGCTTTCTTT; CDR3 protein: CASSGGRGPAFF
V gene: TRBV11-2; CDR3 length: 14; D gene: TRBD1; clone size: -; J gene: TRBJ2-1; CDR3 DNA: TGTGCCAGCAGCTTCGCGACAGGGCGGCTCGAGCAGTTCTTC; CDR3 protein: CASSFATGRLEQFF
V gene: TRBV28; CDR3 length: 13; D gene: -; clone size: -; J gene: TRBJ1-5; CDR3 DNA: TGTGCCAGCGTCCAGGGAGGCAATCAGCCCCAGCATTTT; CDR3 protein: CASVQGGNQPQHF
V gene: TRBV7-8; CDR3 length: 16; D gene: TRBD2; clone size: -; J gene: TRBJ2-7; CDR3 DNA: TGTGCCAGCAGCTTAGCCCCTCTAGCGGGCTCCTACGAGCAGTACTTC; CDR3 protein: CASSLAPLAGSYEQYF
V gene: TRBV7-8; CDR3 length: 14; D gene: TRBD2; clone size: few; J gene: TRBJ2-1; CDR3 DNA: TGTGCCAGCAGCCGAGGCGCTAGCGGGACTCCTAAGTTCTTC; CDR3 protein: CASSRGASGTPKFF
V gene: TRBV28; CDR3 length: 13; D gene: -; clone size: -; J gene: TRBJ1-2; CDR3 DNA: TGTGCCACCGGGGGAGGGAGTTACTATGGCTACACCTTC; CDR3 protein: CATGGGSYYGYTF
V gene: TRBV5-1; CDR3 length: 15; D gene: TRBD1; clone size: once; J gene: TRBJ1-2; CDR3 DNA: TGCGCCAGCAGCTCGGAACCTGGGACAGGGGATGGCTACACCTTC; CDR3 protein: CASSSEPGTGDGYTF
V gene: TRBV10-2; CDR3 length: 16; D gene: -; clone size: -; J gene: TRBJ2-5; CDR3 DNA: TGCGCCAGCAGGGGCCGGGACACCGCACGGGAGAAGACCCAGTACTTC; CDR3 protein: CASRGRDTAREKTQYF
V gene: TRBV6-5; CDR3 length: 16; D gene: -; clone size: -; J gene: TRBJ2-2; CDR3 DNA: TGTGCCAGCAGTTACTCGCGGCGGAAGGACACCGGGGAGCTGTTTTTT; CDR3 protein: CASSYSRRKDTGELFF
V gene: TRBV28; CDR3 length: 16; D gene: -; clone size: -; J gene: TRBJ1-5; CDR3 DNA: TGTGCCAGCTCCCCCGCACCGGGGGGGGCCCATCAGCCCCAGCATTTT; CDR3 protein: CASSPAPGGAHQPQHF
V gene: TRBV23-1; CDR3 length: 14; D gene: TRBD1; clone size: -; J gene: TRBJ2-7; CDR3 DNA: TGCGCCAGCAGCTTGGACAGGGAGCTTGACGAGCAGTACTTC; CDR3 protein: CASSLDRELDEQYF
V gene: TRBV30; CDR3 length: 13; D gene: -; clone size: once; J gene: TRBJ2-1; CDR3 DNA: TGTGCCTGGGGACCCGGCCTCCCCAATGAGCAGTTCTTC; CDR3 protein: CAWGPGLPNEQFF
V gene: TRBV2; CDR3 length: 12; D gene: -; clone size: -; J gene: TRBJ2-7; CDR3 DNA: TGTGCCAGCGAGCGGTCACACTACGAGCAGTACTTC; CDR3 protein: CASERSHYEQYF
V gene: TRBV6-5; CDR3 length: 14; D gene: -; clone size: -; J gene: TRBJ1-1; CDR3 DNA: TGTGCCAGCAGTTCCCGGTTGAAGGAGACTGAAGCTTTCTTT; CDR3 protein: CASSSRLKETEAFF
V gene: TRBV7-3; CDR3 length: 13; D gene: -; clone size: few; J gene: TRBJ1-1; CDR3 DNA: TGTGCCAGCAGCTTAGAAGGTAACACTGAAGCTTTCTTT; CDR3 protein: CASSLEGNTEAFF
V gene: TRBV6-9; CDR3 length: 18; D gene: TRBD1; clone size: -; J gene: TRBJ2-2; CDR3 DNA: TGTGCCAGATCTGCCGACCATGCCGACAGGGATAACACCGGGGAGCTGTTTTTT; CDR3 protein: CARSADHADRDNTGELFF
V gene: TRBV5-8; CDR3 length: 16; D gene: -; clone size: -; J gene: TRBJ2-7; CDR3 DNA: TGTGCCAGCACCCGGGGATCCCACCTCGTCGTCTACGAGCAGTACTTC; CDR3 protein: CASTRGSHLVVYEQYF
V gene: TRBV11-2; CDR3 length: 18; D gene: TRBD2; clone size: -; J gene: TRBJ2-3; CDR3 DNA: TGTGCCAGCAGCCCCCGGGGGGTAGCGGGAGTAGTCACAGATACGCAGTATTTT; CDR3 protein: CASSPRGVAGVVTDTQYF
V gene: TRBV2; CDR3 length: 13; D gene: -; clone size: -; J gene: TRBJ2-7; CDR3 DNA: TGTGCCAGCAGCGCATATCTAGGGTACGAGCAGTACTTC; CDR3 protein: CASSAYLGYEQYF
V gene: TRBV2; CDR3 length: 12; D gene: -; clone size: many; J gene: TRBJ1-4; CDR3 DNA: TGTGCCAGCATGGACCTTAATGAAAAACTGTTTTTT; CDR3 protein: CASMDLNEKLFF
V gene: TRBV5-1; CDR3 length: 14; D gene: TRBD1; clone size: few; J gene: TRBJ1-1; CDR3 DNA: TGCGCCAGCAGCCGGACAGGGAGAGGAACTGAAGCTTTCTTT; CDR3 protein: CASSRTGRGTEAFF
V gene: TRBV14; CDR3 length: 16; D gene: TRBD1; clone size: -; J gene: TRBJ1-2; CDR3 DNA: TGTGCCAGCAGCCAAGATCAGGGGGCGAGATTCTATGGCTACACCTTC; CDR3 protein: CASSQDQGARFYGYTF
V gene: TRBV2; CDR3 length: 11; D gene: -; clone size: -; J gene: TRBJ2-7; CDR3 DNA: TGTGCCATCTACGACATCCGGGGGCAGTACTTC; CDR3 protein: CAIYDIRGQYF
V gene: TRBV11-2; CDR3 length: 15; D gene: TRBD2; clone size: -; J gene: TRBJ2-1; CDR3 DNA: TGTGCCAGCAGCGCGGGACTAGCGGGAAACAATGAGCAGTTCTTC; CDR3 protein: CASSAGLAGNNEQFF
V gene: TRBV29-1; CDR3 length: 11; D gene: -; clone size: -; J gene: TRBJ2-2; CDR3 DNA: TGCAGCGTTGAGGGCCCCGGGGAGCTGTTTTTT; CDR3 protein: CSVEGPGELFF
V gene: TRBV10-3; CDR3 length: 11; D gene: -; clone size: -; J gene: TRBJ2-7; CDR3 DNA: TGTGCCACCTCTCTAGTGGGCGAGCAGTACTTC; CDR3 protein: CATSLVGEQYF
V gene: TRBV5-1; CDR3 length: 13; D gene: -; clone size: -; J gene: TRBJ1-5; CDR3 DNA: TGCGCCAGCAGCTTAGGTCCGGAGAGGGCCCAGCATTTT; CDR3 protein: CASSLGPERAQHF
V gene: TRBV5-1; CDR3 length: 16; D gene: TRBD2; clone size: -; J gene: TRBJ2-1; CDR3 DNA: TGCGCCAGCAGCTTACTAGCGGGAGTCTCCTACAATGAGCAGTTCTTC; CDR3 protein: CASSLLAGVSYNEQFF
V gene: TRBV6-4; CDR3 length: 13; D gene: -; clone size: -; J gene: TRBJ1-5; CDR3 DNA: TGTGCCGGCAGTGAGAGAGGCACCGGGCCCCAGCATTTT; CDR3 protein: CAGSERGTGPQHF
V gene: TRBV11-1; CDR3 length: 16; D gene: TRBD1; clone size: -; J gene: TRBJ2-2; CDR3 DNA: TGTGCCAGCAGCTCCCGGACAGGGACGAACACCGGGGAGCTGTTTTTT; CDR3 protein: CASSSRTGTNTGELFF
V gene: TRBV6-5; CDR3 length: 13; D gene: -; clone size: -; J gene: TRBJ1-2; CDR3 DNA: TGTGCCAGCAGTTACTCCGGGAGAGATGGCTACACCTTC; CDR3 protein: CASSYSGRDGYTF
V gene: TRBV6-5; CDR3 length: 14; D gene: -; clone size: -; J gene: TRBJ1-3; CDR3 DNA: TGTGCCAGCAGTCAAGACCGTGATGGAAACACCATATATTTT; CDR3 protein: CASSQDRDGNTIYF
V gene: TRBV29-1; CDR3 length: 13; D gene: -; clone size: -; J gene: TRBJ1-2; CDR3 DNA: TGCAGCGTTGACCCCGGGGCCGGCTATGGCTACACCTTC; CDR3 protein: CSVDPGAGYGYTF